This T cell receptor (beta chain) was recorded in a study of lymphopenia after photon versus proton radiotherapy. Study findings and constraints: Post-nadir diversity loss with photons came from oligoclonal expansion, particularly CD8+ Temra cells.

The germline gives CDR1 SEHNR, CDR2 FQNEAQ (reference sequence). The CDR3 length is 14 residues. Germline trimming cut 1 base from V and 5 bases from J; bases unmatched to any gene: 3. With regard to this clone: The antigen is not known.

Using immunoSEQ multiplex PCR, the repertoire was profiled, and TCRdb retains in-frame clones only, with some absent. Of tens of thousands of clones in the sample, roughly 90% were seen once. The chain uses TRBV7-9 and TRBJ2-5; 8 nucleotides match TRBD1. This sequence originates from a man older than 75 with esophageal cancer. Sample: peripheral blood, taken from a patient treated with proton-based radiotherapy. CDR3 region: CASSLGTGTETQYF. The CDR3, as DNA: TGTGCCAGCAGCTTAGGGACAGGGACTGAGACCCAGTACTTC.